The rows below give T cell receptor beta chains drawn from one sample of a study of blood T cell repertoires in COVID-19. Repertoires were generated with immunoSEQ multiplex PCR, while TCRdb's copy carries only in-frame clones and drops some. The table has around 130,000 clones, less than 90% seen once. What was sequenced was PBMCs or T cells enriched from blood (not recorded which). The source of these receptors is a woman aged 50 to 60 who had recovered from COVID-19. CDR3s include the opening cysteine and the closing phenylalanine or tryptophan. D genes are given only for firm matches. Rows give clone size only sometimes, using once, few, many, or a class for an expanded clone.

.	TRBV5-6	TRBJ2-1	TRBD1	TGTGCCAGCAGCTTGGGGTTCGACAGGGGCTCCTACAATGAGCAGTTCTTC	CASSLGFDRGSYNEQFF
.	TRBV29-1	TRBJ1-3	TRBD1	TGCAGCGTTCAAGGGGGCGGAAACACCATATATTTT	CSVQGGGNTIYF
once	TRBV5-6	TRBJ1-5	.	TGTGCCAGCAGCGGAGGGACCTATAGCAATCAGCCCCAGCATTTT	CASSGGTYSNQPQHF
.	TRBV18	TRBJ1-2	.	TGTGCCAGCTCACCATCGGTCAGGGAATATGGCTACACCTTC	CASSPSVREYGYTF
.	TRBV4-1	TRBJ1-1	.	TGCGCCAGCAGCCAAGGTCCCGAGGCTTTCTTT	CASSQGPEAFF
.	TRBV6-1	TRBJ2-5	.	TGTGCCAGCAGTGAAGTACAGGGTGAGACCCAGTACTTC	CASSEVQGETQYF
few	TRBV2	TRBJ2-5	TRBD2	TGTGCCAGCAGGATGGCGAGCGGGGGCACCCAAGAGACCCAGTACTTC	CASRMASGGTQETQYF
few	TRBV4-1	TRBJ2-7	.	TGCGCCAGCAGCCAAGGGGGGGAAGACGAGCAGTACTTC	CASSQGGEDEQYF
.	TRBV19	TRBJ2-3	.	TGTGCCAGTAGTATTGGCAGGAGCACAGATACGCAGTATTTT	CASSIGRSTDTQYF
.	TRBV12-5	TRBJ2-1	.	TGTGCTAGTGGTTTGGTAGCAGGCAATGAGCAGTTCTTC	CASGLVAGNEQFF
.	TRBV9	TRBJ2-5	TRBD2	TGTGCCAGCAGTCCACTAGCGGGGGCATCGTACCAAGAGACCCAGTACTTC	CASSPLAGASYQETQYF
.	TRBV7-2	TRBJ2-4	TRBD1	TGTGCCAGCAGCTTAGCGCGGACAGGGGTCCAAAACATTCAGTACTTC	CASSLARTGVQNIQYF
.	TRBV4-2	TRBJ2-5	.	TGTGCCAGCAGCCAAGATTTGGCAGAAGAGACCCAGTACTTC	CASSQDLAEETQYF
.	TRBV5-1	TRBJ1-4	.	TGCGCCAGCAGCTACGGACGGGAGAAGGGTGAAAAACTGTTTTTT	CASSYGREKGEKLFF
.	TRBV29-1	TRBJ1-4	.	TGCAGCGTTGAAGATCCGGGAAAGAGGGGGGGCCCTAATGAAAAACTGTTTTTT	CSVEDPGKRGGPNEKLFF
once	TRBV4-3	TRBJ2-2	TRBD1	TGCGCCAGCAGCCAAGAAGGGTGGGACAGGCACTACACCGGGGAGCTGTTTTTT	CASSQEGWDRHYTGELFF
.	TRBV12-5	TRBJ2-7	TRBD1	TGTGCTAGTGGTTTGGGACGGACAGGGTCTGGCGAGCAGTACTTC	CASGLGRTGSGEQYF
.	TRBV7-9	TRBJ2-1	TRBD1	TGTGCCAGCAGCTTAGGAGGGGGCCAGGGCAATGAGCAGTTCTTC	CASSLGGGQGNEQFF
.	TRBV7-3	TRBJ2-3	TRBD2	TGTGCCAGCAGCTTAAAGGCCCCGTGGACTAGCGGGGGGGCTGATACGCAGTATTTT	CASSLKAPWTSGGADTQYF
.	TRBV3-1/TRBV3-2	TRBJ1-2	.	TGTGCCAGCAGCCAAGAATGGCAGGGGAACTATGGCTACACCTTC	CASSQEWQGNYGYTF
few	TRBV11-2	TRBJ2-7	.	TGTGCCAGCAGCTCCCTACAGGGCTACGAGCAGTACTTC	CASSSLQGYEQYF
.	TRBV9	TRBJ1-6	.	TGTGCCAGCAGCGCTGCCAACAGTTTTTCACCCCTCCACTTT	CASSAANSFSPLHF
.	TRBV5-1	TRBJ1-3	.	TGCGCCAGCAGCTTGGAATTGGGCGCTGGAAACACCATATATTTT	CASSLELGAGNTIYF
.	TRBV10-3	TRBJ1-2	.	TGTGCCATCCGGCAGGGAACCCATGGCTACACCTTC	CAIRQGTHGYTF
.	TRBV11-2	TRBJ1-2	TRBD1	TGTGCCAGCAGCTTAGGAACAGGGGTGGTCTATGGCTACACCTTC	CASSLGTGVVYGYTF
.	TRBV7-2	TRBJ2-7	TRBD2	TGTGCCAGCAACCCCTGGGGAGGGCCGTCCGAGCAGTACTTC	CASNPWGGPSEQYF
.	TRBV11-2	TRBJ1-2	TRBD1	TGTGCCAGCAGCCCAGACAGGGGGCTTGGCTACACCTTC	CASSPDRGLGYTF
.	TRBV18	TRBJ2-7	.	TGTGCCAGCTCACCACGTGGGGGCTCCGTCTCGGGTGAGCAGTACTTC	CASSPRGGSVSGEQYF
.	TRBV7-2	TRBJ2-1	TRBD2	TGTGCCAGCAGCTTCACTAGCGGGGGGCCGAATGAGCAGTTCTTC	CASSFTSGGPNEQFF
.	TRBV9	TRBJ1-6	TRBD1	TGTGCCAGCAGCGTAGCCGGAGGGACAGGGTATAATTCACCCCTCCACTTT	CASSVAGGTGYNSPLHF
.	TRBV2	TRBJ1-4	.	TGTGCCAGCAGTGACAGGGTTAATGAAAAACTGTTTTTT	CASSDRVNEKLFF
.	TRBV2	TRBJ2-2	TRBD2	TGTGCCAGTGGACTAGCGGGGGCGCCCACCGGGGAGCTGTTTTTT	CASGLAGAPTGELFF
.	TRBV9	TRBJ2-3	TRBD2	TGTGCCAGCAGCGTCCACTTTGTAGCGGGGGGGCCAGATACGCAGTATTTT	CASSVHFVAGGPDTQYF
.	TRBV20-1	TRBJ2-5	.	TGCAGTGCTCGAGAAAGGGGGACCCAGTACTTC	CSARERGTQYF
.	TRBV11-2	TRBJ1-1	.	TGTGCCAGCAGTTTGCAGGGAAACACTGAAGCTTTCTTT	CASSLQGNTEAFF
once	TRBV15	TRBJ1-5	.	TGTGCCACCAGCAGAGATAGGGGTAATCAGCCCCAGCATTTT	CATSRDRGNQPQHF
.	TRBV2	TRBJ1-1	.	TGTGCCAGCAGTGAACGAGGGAACACTGAAGCTTTCTTT	CASSERGNTEAFF
once	TRBV7-9	TRBJ2-3	TRBD2	TGTGCCAGCAGCTCCGGACTAGCGGGGCTTAGCACAGATACGCAGTATTTT	CASSSGLAGLSTDTQYF
.	TRBV5-1	TRBJ2-3	TRBD2	TGCGCCAGCAGCCGGACTAGCGGTCGGGATACGCAGTATTTT	CASSRTSGRDTQYF
once	TRBV5-1	TRBJ1-3	.	TGCGCCAGCAGCTTCCTCCAGGGCACGAACTCTGGAAACACCATATATTTT	CASSFLQGTNSGNTIYF
.	TRBV3-1/TRBV3-2	TRBJ2-7	.	TGTGCCAGCACATCTACAGGGAACGAGCAGTACTTC	CASTSTGNEQYF
.	TRBV5-1	TRBJ1-6	TRBD1	TGCGCCAGCAGCCGGGACAGCGAGTATAATTCACCCCTCCACTTT	CASSRDSEYNSPLHF
few	TRBV28	TRBJ2-5	TRBD2	TGTGCCAGCAGTCCCTTAGCGGGGACCCCCAAAGAGACCCAGTACTTC	CASSPLAGTPKETQYF
.	TRBV29-1	TRBJ2-1	TRBD2	TGCAGCGTTGACGGAACTAGCGGAGGTTCTTTCCGCGCCTACAATGAGCAGTTCTTC	CSVDGTSGGSFRAYNEQFF
.	TRBV19	TRBJ1-4	TRBD1	TGTGCCAGTAGTATGCCGACAGGGGCGAGTGAAAAACTGTTTTTT	CASSMPTGASEKLFF
.	TRBV27	TRBJ1-1	TRBD1	TGTGCCAGCAGTTTAGGGACAGGGGTCGCTGAAGCTTTCTTT	CASSLGTGVAEAFF